Below are 15 T cell receptor beta chains sequenced from a single sample in a study of blood T cell repertoires in COVID-19 (dated by TCRdb to the early 2020s). The library was obtained by the immunoSEQ multiplex PCR assay. This is the immuneACCESS table as TCRdb keeps it, with only in-frame sequences that have V and J called. A part of the clones is gone; compared with another copy, unresolved V genes explain less than half, and the rest is unexplained. In all, the sample holds a few hundred thousand clones, and 85% to 90% of those were seen once. The top ten constitute around 3% of the sample. The sequenced material came from peripheral blood. All receptors derive from a man aged 60 to 69 with acute or convalescent COVID-19.

The V call is TRBV18, the J call TRBJ2-3, with 7 bases matching TRBD2. With V trimmed by 3 bases and J by 1 base, 1 base remained unmatched. Germline values: CDR1 KGHSH, CDR2 LQKENI. The CDR3 extends over 14 amino acids. For the CDR3, the DNA is TGTGCCAGCTCACCTCGGGGGGGCACAGATACGCAGTATTTT. This codes for CASSPRGGTDTQYF. Together with reference TRBV18 and TRBJ2-3, the CDR3 gives the full variable domain: NAGVMQNPRHLVRRRGQEARLRCSPMKGHSHVYWYRQLPEEGLKFMVYLQKENIIDESGMPKERFSAEFPKEGPSILRIQQVVRGDSAAYFCASSPRGGTDTQYFGPGTRLTVL.

The chain employs TRBV7-2 and TRBJ1-4; D is possibly TRBD1 (5 bases). CDR1 is SGHTA and CDR2 is FQGNSA in the germline V gene. Between the trimmed V and J ends, which lost 6 bases and 7 bases, there was a span of 18 bases. The CDR3 has 15 residues. The CDR3: CASSSGPLRGEKLFF. The CDR3 nucleotides are TGTGCCAGCAGTTCCGGACCTCTAAGGGGTGAAAAACTGTTTTTT.

The rearrangement uses TRBV28 and TRBJ2-7, with 8 nucleotides matching TRBD1. Germline V CDR1 and CDR2: MDHEN, SYDVKM. The CDR3 runs to 14 residues. J gave up 4 bases and V 1 base, and 3 bases lay outside the gene matches. The CDR3 bases are TGTGCCAGCAGTTTATTTGGGACAGGATACGAGCAGTACTTC. It specifies CASSLFGTGYEQYF.

The rearrangement joins TRBV11-2 to TRBJ2-1, with 10 bases identical to TRBD2. Germline loops: CDR1 SGHAT, CDR2 FQNNGV. The CDR3 sequence is 16 residues long. The trim removed 0 bases at V and 9 bases at J, leaving 8 bases unmatched. CDR3 amino acids: CASSLEGTSVFSEQFF. DNA of the CDR3: TGTGCCAGCAGCTTAGAGGGGACTAGCGTGTTTAGTGAGCAGTTCTTC.

V is TRBV18 and J is TRBJ1-5, with TRBD1 identical over 9 bases. Germline V CDR1 and CDR2: KGHSH, LQKENI. This CDR3 has 17 residues. V lost 1 base, J lost 6 bases, and 10 bases stayed unmatched. Here the CDR3 DNA reads TGTGCCAGCTCACCACTTCCGGGACAGGGAACGGGTCAGCCCCAGCATTTT. Translating gives CASSPLPGQGTGQPQHF.

V is TRBV6-5 and J is TRBJ1-4, with 10 bases fitting TRBD1. Looked up from germline, CDR1 is MNHEY and CDR2 is SVGAGI. V shed 5 bases, J shed 5 bases, and the junction held 5 bases outside the gene matches. The CDR3 has 15 amino acids. The CDR3 is CASSPPGQGNEKLFF. As DNA, the CDR3 is TGTGCCAGCAGTCCCCCGGGACAGGGGAATGAAAAACTGTTTTTT.

This chain links TRBV6-5 with TRBJ1-1; TRBD1 matches at 10 bases. J was trimmed by 5 bases and V by 7 bases; bases with no gene match: 4. This CDR3 contains 13 residues. Looked up from germline, CDR1 is MNHEY and CDR2 is SVGAGI. The CDR3 sequence: CASMDRGKTEAFF. The CDR3, as DNA: TGTGCCAGCATGGACAGGGGGAAAACTGAAGCTTTCTTT.

The chain couples TRBV24-1 to TRBJ2-1; D might be TRBD1 (6 bases). CDR3 length: 15 residues. Trimming shortened V by 3 bases and J by 1 base, and 9 bases separated the two germline ends. CDR1 KGHDR and CDR2 SFDVKD come from the germline V gene. The CDR3 spells CATSDNRESYNEQFF. CDR3 bases: TGTGCCACCAGTGATAACAGGGAATCCTACAATGAGCAGTTCTTC.

The chain links TRBV6-5 to TRBJ2-1; D remains ambiguous. The CDR3 sequence is 14 residues long. The germline CDR1 and CDR2 sequences are MNHEY and SVGAGI. V lost 6 bases to trimming and J lost 6 bases, with 15 bases between them. CDR3 in DNA: TGTGCCAGCAGCCACGGGTACCATCTCAATGAGCAGTTCTTC. Translating gives CASSHGYHLNEQFF.

As DNA, the CDR3 is TGTGCCAGCAGCCCCCAAGGGAAGGGGGCTATAGACACTGAAGCTTTCTTT. The encoded protein is CASSPQGKGAIDTEAFF. V is TRBV14 and J is TRBJ1-1; 7 bases line up with TRBD1. From germline, CDR1 is SGHDN and CDR2 FVKESK. This CDR3 spans 17 amino acids. V was clipped by 4 bases and J by 3 bases; unmatched bases: 14.

This sequence joins TRBV18 and TRBJ2-1, with D possibly being TRBD2 (5 bases). The ends were cut back, 3 bases at V and 5 bases at J, with 11 bases in the middle. The CDR3 covers 14 residues. CDR1 is KGHSH and CDR2 is LQKENI in the germline V gene. The DNA for the CDR3 is TGTGCCAGCTCACCCCTAGCCCCGAACAATGAGCAGTTCTTC. This codes for CASSPLAPNNEQFF.

The chain joins TRBV19 to TRBJ1-2; tentative D call: TRBD1 (6 bases). Germline V gene data show CDR1 as LNHDA and CDR2 as SQIVND (reference sequence). The CDR3 loop spans 13 amino acids. The V gene lost 9 bases and the J gene lost 1 base, with 12 bases spanning the gap. CDR3 protein: CASTDSFNYGYTF. CDR3 in DNA: TGTGCCAGCACGGACAGCTTTAACTATGGCTACACCTTC.

J is TRBJ2-2 and V is TRBV7-6, with TRBD1 matching over 8 bases. V was pared by 8 bases and J by 6 bases, with 11 bases of the junction left unmatched. CDR1 is SGHVS and CDR2 is FNYEAQ in the germline V gene. The CDR3 runs to 15 residues. The CDR3 here is CASLRQGSGAGELFF. The CDR3 region has the DNA TGTGCCAGCTTGAGACAGGGGTCAGGGGCCGGGGAGCTGTTTTTT.

On this clone: One end of the junction is discordant with germline, which a read error may explain. The chain joins TRBV25-1 to TRBJ1-1, with D maybe TRBD1 (5 bases). Germline CDR1 MGHDK, CDR2 SYGVNS. The CDR3 consists of 16 residues. Written as DNA, the CDR3 is TGTGCCAGCAGTGAGGGCCGCTCAGGGTTGAAGACTGAAGCTTTCTTT. Residues: CASSEGRSGLKTEAFF.

This chain joins TRBV3-1 (or the pseudogene TRBV3-2) and TRBJ2-7, with 10 bases identical to TRBD1. Trimming removed 3 bases from V and 5 bases from J; junction bases left unmatched: 7. Germline CDR1 is LGHDT and CDR2 is YNNKEL (reference sequence). This CDR3 has 15 amino acids. The CDR3 is CASSHGDRGQDEQYF. The CDR3 DNA sequence: TGTGCCAGCAGCCATGGTGACAGGGGGCAGGACGAGCAGTACTTC.